This TCR beta chain was sequenced in a study of T-cell memory formation after mild COVID-19. The V gene's germline CDR1 is DFQATT and CDR2 SNEGSKA (reference sequence). V trimming: 5 bases; J trimming: 1 base; junction bases outside the gene matches: 4. The CDR3 is 14 residues long. 5'RACE, which relied on constant-segment primers, yielded TCR alpha and TCR beta cDNA libraries carrying sample barcodes and UMIs. TCRdb re-called the 5' RACE reads through MiXCR, storing one row per CDR3 protein. This sample has around 300,000 distinct CDR3 sequences, with around 8% found just once. Details on this clonotype: Its antigen is undetermined.

Findings of the study overall: Second-wave clones reaching peak frequency on day 37 lacked confirmed SARS-CoV-2 specificity. Memory cells collected pre-infection included some clones that later responded, suggesting cross-reactive memory joined. Whereas later expanders leaned CD4+, clones contracting day 15 to 85 showed a balanced CD4/CD8 makeup.

The TCR originated in a man between 18 and 29 years old who had mild COVID-19 (a few samples of this study predate the infection). Cell type and time point are not known. The V gene is TRBV20-1, the J gene TRBJ1-5; 8 bases are a match to TRBD1. Source material: PBMCs or a T cell subset sorted from them (not recorded which). The CDR3 DNA follows: TGCAGTGCTCCGGACAGGGTCAGCAATCAGCCCCAGCATTTT. It translates to CSAPDRVSNQPQHF.